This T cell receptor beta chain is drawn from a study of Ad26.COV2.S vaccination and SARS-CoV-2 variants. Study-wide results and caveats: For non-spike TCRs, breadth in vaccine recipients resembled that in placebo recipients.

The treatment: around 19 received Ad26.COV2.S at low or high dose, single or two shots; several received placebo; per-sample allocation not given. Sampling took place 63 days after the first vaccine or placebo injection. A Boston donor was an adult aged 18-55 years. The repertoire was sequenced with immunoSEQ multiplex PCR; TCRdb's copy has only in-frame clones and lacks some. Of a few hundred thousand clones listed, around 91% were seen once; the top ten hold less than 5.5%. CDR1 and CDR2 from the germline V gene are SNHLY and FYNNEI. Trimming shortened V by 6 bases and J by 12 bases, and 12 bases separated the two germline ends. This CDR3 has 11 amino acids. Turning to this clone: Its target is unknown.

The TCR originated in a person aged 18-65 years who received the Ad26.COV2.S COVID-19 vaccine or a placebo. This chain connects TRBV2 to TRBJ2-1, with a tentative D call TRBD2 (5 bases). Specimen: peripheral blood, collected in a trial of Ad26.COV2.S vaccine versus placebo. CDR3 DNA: TGTGCCAGCAGGGAACTAGAGGGGCAGTTCTTC. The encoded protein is CASRELEGQFF.